A single sample gave rise to the 10 T cell receptor beta chains below, sequenced in a study of T cell responses to AZD1222 COVID-19 vaccine. TCRdb keeps only in-frame clones here, not all; method: immunoSEQ multiplex PCR. The repertoire consists of roughly 75,000 clones, with around 83% occurring once and the leading ten covering over 8%. The sequences come from peripheral blood, collected on day 0 of AZD1222 vaccination. The receptors originated from an adult in good health.

The chain couples TRBV19 to TRBJ1-6; 7 bases line up with TRBD1. V lost 5 bases, J lost 0 bases, and 13 bases stayed unmatched. The CDR3 runs 19 residues. Germline V lookup: CDR1 LNHDA, CDR2 SQIVND (reference sequence). The CDR3: CASSARQGPTSSYNSPLHF. CDR3 coding DNA: TGTGCCAGTAGTGCCCGACAGGGTCCCACGAGCTCCTATAATTCACCCCTCCACTTT.

The chain is built from TRBV6-1 and TRBJ2-2, with 12 positions matching TRBD2. The CDR3 is made up of 15 amino acids. V shed 2 bases, J shed 6 bases, and the junction held 1 base outside the gene matches. The germline V gene has CDR1 MNHNS and CDR2 SASEGT. The CDR3 region is CASSELAGGPGELFF. CDR3 nucleotide sequence: TGTGCCAGCAGTGAACTAGCGGGGGGGCCCGGGGAGCTGTTTTTT.

The chain has TRBV13 and TRBJ1-2, with no clear D. Germline assignment: CDR1 PRHDT and CDR2 FYEKMQ (reference sequence). CDR3 length equals 12 residues. Trimming removed 5 bases from V and 6 bases from J, with 10 bases in between. The CDR3 protein is CASSPRGDGYTF. The DNA for the CDR3 is TGTGCCAGCAGCCCCCGTGGGGATGGCTACACCTTC.

The chain links TRBV2 to TRBJ1-4; D remains unclear. V shed 4 bases and J shed 14 bases, with 11 bases lying between them. CDR1 SNHLY and CDR2 FYNNEI come from the germline V gene. This CDR3 comprises 11 residues. The CDR3 coding sequence is TGTGCCAGCAGTGGAACAGCCCTTCTGTTTTTT. This gives the protein CASSGTALLFF.

This chain connects TRBV29-1 to TRBJ1-1, with D tentatively TRBD1 (6 bases). Between the trimmed V and J ends, which lost 7 bases and 10 bases, there was a span of 19 bases. The CDR3 extends over 12 amino acids. Germline V gene lookup returns CDR1 SQVTM and CDR2 ANQGSEA. The CDR3 nucleotides are TGCAGCGCTCCGGTACAGGGAAGTGGAGCTTTCTTT. The encoded protein is CSAPVQGSGAFF.

The gene calls are TRBV28 and TRBJ2-1; 9 bases fit TRBD2. This CDR3 has 15 residues. Germline V lookup: CDR1 MDHEN, CDR2 SYDVKM. Trimming at V came to 3 bases and at J to 8 bases, leaving 8 bases not matched to a gene. In DNA, the CDR3 is TGTGCCAGCAGTTTGGGGTACAGCGGGGGGTATGAGCAGTTCTTC. It is translated as CASSLGYSGGYEQFF.

V usage is TRBV19 and J usage is TRBJ1-1, with a possible D match to TRBD1 (5 bases). The V end lost 1 base, the J end lost 7 bases, and 7 bases lay between the germline ends. The CDR3 has 12 amino acids. CDR1 is LNHDA and CDR2 is SQIVND in the germline V gene (reference sequence). The CDR3 reads CASSIGQLEAFF. The CDR3 nucleotides are TGTGCCAGTAGTATAGGACAGCTTGAAGCTTTCTTT.

The chain combines TRBV6-4 with TRBJ2-3; 9 nucleotides line up with TRBD2. After removal of 6 bases from V and 1 base from J, the junction contained 5 bases not matched to a gene. CDR1 and CDR2 from the germline V gene are MRHNA and SNTAGT. This CDR3 is 15 amino acids long. The CDR3: CASSPERGGTDTQYF. CDR3 nucleotides: TGTGCCAGCAGCCCGGAGCGGGGGGGCACAGATACGCAGTATTTT.

This chain joins TRBV19 and TRBJ1-3; maybe TRBD1 (6 bases). Germline lookup yields CDR1 LNHDA and CDR2 SQIVND (reference sequence). This CDR3 has 13 amino acids. V was shortened by 6 bases and J by 2 bases, with 8 bases between the two germline ends. This CDR3 reads CASSRQAGNTIYF. CDR3 bases: TGTGCCAGTAGCCGACAGGCTGGAAACACCATATATTTT. The full variable domain, rest sourced from reference TRBV19 and TRBJ1-3, is DGGITQSPKYLFRKEGQNVTLSCEQNLNHDAMYWYRQDPGQGLRLIYYSQIVNDFQKGDIAEGYSVSREKKESFPLTVTSAQKNPTAFYLCASSRQAGNTIYFGEGSWLTVV.

The chain employs TRBV7-8 and TRBJ2-7, with D tentatively TRBD1 (5 bases). CDR1 and CDR2 from the germline V gene are SGHVS and FQNEAQ. Trimming took 4 bases from V and 2 from J, leaving 12 bases between them. This CDR3 has 14 amino acids. CDR3 protein: CASSYVTATYEQYF. The DNA for the CDR3 is TGTGCCAGCAGCTATGTGACAGCCACCTACGAGCAGTACTTC.